This TCR beta chain was captured in a study of blood T cells in healthy people across ages. Study at large: Template switching recovered approximately one barcoded beta molecule for every two T cells. Broader study findings: Significant beta diversity loss was already apparent by age approximately 37, declining roughly linearly. Long-lived donors carried more naive CD4+ cells and greater diversity than aged donors.

The study isolated at least 7 million PBMCs from each sample. Combining a sample-barcoded 5' primer with a J-beta primer mix, a second PCR ran for 7 to 11 cycles. TCRdb reprocessed the 5' RACE reads with MiXCR, giving one entry per CDR3 protein. The sample has 710,000 or so distinct CDR3 sequences, approximately 22% seen once. CDR1 is DFQATT, CDR2 SNEGSKA, per germline (reference sequence). The length of the CDR3 is 14 residues. J was trimmed by 5 bases and V by 3 bases; bases with no gene match: 6. Notes on this clonotype: What it recognizes is unknown.

The receptor was derived from a man between 65 and 85 years old in good health. The rearrangement uses TRBV20-1 and TRBJ2-2; 7 bases are shared with TRBD2. The material sequenced was blood. The CDR3 loop reads CSARSSGITGELFF. CDR3 bases: TGCAGTGCTAGGTCGAGCGGGATTACCGGGGAGCTGTTTTTT.